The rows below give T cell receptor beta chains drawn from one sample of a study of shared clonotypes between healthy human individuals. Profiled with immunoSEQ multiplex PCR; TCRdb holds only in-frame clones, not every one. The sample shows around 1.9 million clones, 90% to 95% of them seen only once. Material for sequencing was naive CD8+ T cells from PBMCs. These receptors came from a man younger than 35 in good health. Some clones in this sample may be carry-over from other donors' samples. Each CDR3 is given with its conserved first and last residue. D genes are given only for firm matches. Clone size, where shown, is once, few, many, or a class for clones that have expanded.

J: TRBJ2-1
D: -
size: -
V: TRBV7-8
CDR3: CASSLAFHRTAPAGYNEQFF
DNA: TGTGCCAGCAGCTTAGCGTTTCATAGAACCGCCCCCGCGGGGTACAATGAGCAGTTCTTC

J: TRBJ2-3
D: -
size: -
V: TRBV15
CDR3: CATSRTPSGTDTQYF
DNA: TGTGCCACCAGCAGGACCCCGTCGGGTACAGATACGCAGTATTTT

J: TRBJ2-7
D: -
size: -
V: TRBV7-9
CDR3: CASSLIGYEQYF
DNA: TGTGCCAGCAGCTTAATTGGGTACGAGCAGTACTTC

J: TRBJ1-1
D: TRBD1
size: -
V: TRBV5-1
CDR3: CASSLGRDSREAFF
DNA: TGCGCCAGCAGCTTGGGTCGGGACAGTAGAGAAGCTTTCTTT

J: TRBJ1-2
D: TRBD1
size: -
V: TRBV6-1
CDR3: CASKIYLGTAEGYTF
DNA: TGTGCCAGCAAGATCTACCTCGGGACAGCTGAGGGCTACACCTTC

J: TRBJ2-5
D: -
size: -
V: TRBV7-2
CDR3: CASSSTGFQETQYF
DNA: TGTGCCAGCAGCTCTACAGGGTTCCAAGAGACCCAGTACTTC

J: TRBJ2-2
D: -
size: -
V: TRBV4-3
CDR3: CASSQDENAWGTGELFF
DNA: TGCGCCAGCAGCCAAGATGAGAATGCTTGGGGCACCGGGGAGCTGTTTTTT

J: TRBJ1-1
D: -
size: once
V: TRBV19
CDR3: CASSVTGNTEAFF
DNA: TGTGCCAGTAGTGTAACAGGGAACACTGAAGCTTTCTTT

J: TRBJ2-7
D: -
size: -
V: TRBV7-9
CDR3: CASSSRLGARGEQYF
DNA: TGTGCCAGCAGCTCTCGATTGGGGGCGCGTGGAGAGCAGTACTTC

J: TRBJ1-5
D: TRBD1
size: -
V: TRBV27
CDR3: CASSPRTGGQPQHF
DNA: TGTGCCAGCAGCCCCCGAACAGGGGGCCAGCCCCAGCATTTT

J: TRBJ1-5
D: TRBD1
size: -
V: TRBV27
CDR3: CASSLFGRGREQPQHF
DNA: TGTGCCAGCAGTTTATTTGGCAGGGGGCGGGAGCAGCCCCAGCATTTT

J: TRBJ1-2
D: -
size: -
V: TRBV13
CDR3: CASSSGRGSGYGYTF
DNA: TGTGCCAGCAGCTCAGGTCGGGGCAGCGGCTATGGCTACACCTTC

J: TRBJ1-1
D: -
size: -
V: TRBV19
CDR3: CASRNTEAFF
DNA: TGTGCCAGTAGGAACACTGAAGCTTTCTTT

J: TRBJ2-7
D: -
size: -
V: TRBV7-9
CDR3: CASSLGNEQYF
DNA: TGTGCCAGCAGCTTGGGGAACGAGCAGTACTTC

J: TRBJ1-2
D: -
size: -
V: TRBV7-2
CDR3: CAIKRADGYTF
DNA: TGTGCCATCAAGAGAGCGGATGGCTACACCTTC

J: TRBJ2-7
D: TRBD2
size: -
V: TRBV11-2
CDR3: CASSPSRDYYEQYF
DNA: TGTGCCAGCAGCCCCTCCCGGGACTACTACGAGCAGTACTTC

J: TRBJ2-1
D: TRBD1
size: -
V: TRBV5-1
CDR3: CASSTATGTDIGNEQFF
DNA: TGCGCCAGCAGCACGGCGACCGGGACAGACATTGGCAATGAGCAGTTCTTC

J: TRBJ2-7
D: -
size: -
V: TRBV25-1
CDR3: CASSAGTPYEQYF
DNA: TGTGCCAGCAGTGCTGGCACCCCCTACGAGCAGTACTTC

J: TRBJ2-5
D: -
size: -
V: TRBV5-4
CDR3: CASSFGGQETQYF
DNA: TGTGCCAGCAGCTTCGGGGGTCAGGAGACCCAGTACTTC

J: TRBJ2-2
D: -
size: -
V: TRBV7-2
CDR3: CASSPRGNTGELFF
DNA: TGTGCCAGCAGCCCCCGAGGGAACACCGGGGAGCTGTTTTTT

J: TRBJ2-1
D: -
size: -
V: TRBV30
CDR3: CAWSLSRNEQFF
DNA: TGTGCCTGGAGTCTAAGCCGGAATGAGCAGTTCTTC

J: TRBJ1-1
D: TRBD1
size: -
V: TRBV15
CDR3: CATTSSGGTEAFF
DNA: TGTGCCACCACCTCCTCAGGGGGGACTGAAGCTTTCTTT

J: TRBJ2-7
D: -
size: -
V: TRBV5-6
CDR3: CASSRSAPSSYEQYF
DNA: TGTGCCAGCAGCCGATCCGCACCGAGCTCCTACGAGCAGTACTTC

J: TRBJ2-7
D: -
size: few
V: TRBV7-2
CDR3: CASSLVGYEQYF
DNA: TGTGCCAGCAGCTTAGTGGGTTACGAGCAGTACTTC